Only one count was recorded for the clone carrying this T cell receptor (beta chain). The source of the sample is a study of blood T cells in healthy people across ages. This CDR3 contains 16 residues. V shed 5 bases, J shed 5 bases, and the junction held 9 bases outside the gene matches. From germline, CDR1 is MDHEN and CDR2 SYDVKM. Sample-barcoded 5' priming and a J-beta primer mix drove a second PCR of roughly 6 to 12 cycles. TCRdb called the 5' RACE reads again in MiXCR, with one record for every CDR3 protein. This table has 750,000 to 950,000 distinct CDR3 sequences, just under 30% appearing once. These same records also appear under a second study, on T cells of mothers and their children. From that report: Healthy Caucasian mothers, three in number, and their six children were the donors. Addition of sample barcodes and 2-4 random nucleotides occurred through the M1S primer of the second PCR.

The specimen was blood. J is TRBJ2-5 and V is TRBV28, with 12 bases matching TRBD2. This TCR came from a woman in her 40s in good health. Here the CDR3 DNA reads TGTGCCAGCAGTCGACCTAGCGGGGGGGTCCTGGAGACCCAGTACTTC. The encoded protein is CASSRPSGGVLETQYF.